This T cell receptor beta chain is from a study of vaccination and CD4 T cells after COVID-19. Study-level background: Overlapping peptides covering the spike proteins of SARS-CoV-2, HCoV-NL63, HCoV-OC43 and HCoV-229E were added to stimulate cells.

The CDR3 totals 15 residues. Germline loops: CDR1 SGHVS, CDR2 FQNEAQ. Trimming stripped 6 bases from V and 3 bases from J, with 15 bases between. Sequencing of DNA taken from cultured CD4+ T cells relied on the Oncomine TCR Beta short-read assay. TCRdb reanalysed the PCR reads using MiXCR and keeps one entry per CDR3 protein. Of more than 10,000 distinct CDR3 sequences in the sample, around 50% were seen once. Treatment in this sample: approximately nine-day PBMC culture with coronavirus spike peptide pools or control peptides (ViraFEST assay). Using peptide pools, antigen-specific T cells were expanded in ViraFEST before TCRs were sequenced. This clonotype was found a few times. Its antigen is still unknown.

The clonotype comes from a human donor who had recovered from COVID-19. The rearrangement links TRBV7-8 to TRBJ1-5, with D perhaps matching TRBD1 (6 bases). Sequenced sample: CD4+ T cells from blood, cultured in vitro. For the CDR3, the DNA is TGTGCCAGCAGTGGGGGGGCAGGGTCCAATCAGCCCCAGCATTTT. It specifies CASSGGAGSNQPQHF.